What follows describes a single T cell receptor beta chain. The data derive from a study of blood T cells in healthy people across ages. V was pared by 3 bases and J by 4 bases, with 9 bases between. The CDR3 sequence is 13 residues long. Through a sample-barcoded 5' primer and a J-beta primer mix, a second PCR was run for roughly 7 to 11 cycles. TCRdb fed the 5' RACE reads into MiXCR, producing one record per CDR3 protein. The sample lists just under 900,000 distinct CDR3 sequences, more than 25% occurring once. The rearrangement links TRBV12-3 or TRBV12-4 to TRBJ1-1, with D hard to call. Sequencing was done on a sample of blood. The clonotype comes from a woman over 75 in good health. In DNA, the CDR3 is TGTGCCAGCAGTTTCATAGCGAGCACTGAAGCTTTCTTT. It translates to CASSFIASTEAFF.